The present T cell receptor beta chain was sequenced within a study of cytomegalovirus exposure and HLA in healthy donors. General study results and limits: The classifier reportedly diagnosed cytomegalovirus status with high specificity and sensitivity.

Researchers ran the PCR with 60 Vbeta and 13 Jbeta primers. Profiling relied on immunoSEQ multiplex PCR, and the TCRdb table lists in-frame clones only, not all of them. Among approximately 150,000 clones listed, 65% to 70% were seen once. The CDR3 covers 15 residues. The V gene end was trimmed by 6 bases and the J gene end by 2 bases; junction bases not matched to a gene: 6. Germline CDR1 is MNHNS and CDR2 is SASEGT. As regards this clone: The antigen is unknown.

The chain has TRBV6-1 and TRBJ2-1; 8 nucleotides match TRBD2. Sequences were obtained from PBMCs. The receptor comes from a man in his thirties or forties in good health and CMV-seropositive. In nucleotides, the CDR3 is TGTGCCAGCAGGGTAGCGGGATTCACCTACAATGAGCAGTTCTTC. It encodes CASRVAGFTYNEQFF.